A selection of T cell receptor beta chains follows, all from one sample in a study of blood T cells in healthy people across ages. TCRdb reanalysed the 5' RACE reads using MiXCR and keeps one entry per CDR3 protein. The sample has around 1,800,000 distinct CDR3 sequences, about 39% seen once. Sequenced material: blood. Receptors originate from a human donor in good health. Each CDR3 is given with its conserved first and last residue. Each record gives: clone size, J gene, D gene, V gene, CDR3 DNA, CDR3 protein. A D gene is named only where the DNA matches it firmly. Only part of the rows carry a size: once, few, many, or a class if the clone is expanded.

clone size: .; J gene: TRBJ2-5; D gene: .; V gene: TRBV13; CDR3 DNA: TGTGCCAGCAGCAGACGGGGCAAACCAGAGACCCAGTACTTC; CDR3 protein: CASSRRGKPETQYF
clone size: .; J gene: TRBJ2-3; D gene: .; V gene: TRBV10-3; CDR3 DNA: TGTGCCATCAGCCCCTCTGGCGGGGCCCCCACAGATACGCAGTATTTT; CDR3 protein: CAISPSGGAPTDTQYF
clone size: .; J gene: TRBJ2-1; D gene: .; V gene: TRBV3-1; CDR3 DNA: TGTGCCAGCAGCCAAGAATCGGGTTGGGTTGATGAGCAGTTCTTC; CDR3 protein: CASSQESGWVDEQFF
clone size: .; J gene: TRBJ2-1; D gene: TRBD2; V gene: TRBV15; CDR3 DNA: TGTGCCACCAGCAGAGATTGGACTAGCGGGTACAATGAGCAGTTCTTC; CDR3 protein: CATSRDWTSGYNEQFF
clone size: .; J gene: TRBJ1-1; D gene: .; V gene: TRBV5-1; CDR3 DNA: TGCGCCAGCAGGGGACAATCTCGGAGTGAAGCTTTCTTT; CDR3 protein: CASRGQSRSEAFF
clone size: .; J gene: TRBJ2-4; D gene: .; V gene: TRBV4-3; CDR3 DNA: TGCGCCAGCAGCCAGCTGACAGACAAAAACATTCAGTACTTC; CDR3 protein: CASSQLTDKNIQYF
clone size: .; J gene: TRBJ2-5; D gene: TRBD1; V gene: TRBV5-6; CDR3 DNA: TGTGCCAGCAGCCCAGCTTGGGGACAGAAAGAGACCCAGTACTTC; CDR3 protein: CASSPAWGQKETQYF
clone size: few; J gene: TRBJ2-1; D gene: TRBD2; V gene: TRBV20-1; CDR3 DNA: TGCAGTGCTGGGAGGGCCAGCGATGAGCAGTTCTTC; CDR3 protein: CSAGRASDEQFF
clone size: .; J gene: TRBJ1-2; D gene: .; V gene: TRBV4-3; CDR3 DNA: TGCGCCAGCAGCCAAGACCACAGGAGGAGGTTGGATGGCTACACCTTC; CDR3 protein: CASSQDHRRRLDGYTF
clone size: .; J gene: TRBJ2-3; D gene: TRBD2; V gene: TRBV7-9; CDR3 DNA: TGTGCCAGCAGCCCCCCTAGCGGGGGGTCTTTACGCACTAGCACAGATACGCAGTATTTT; CDR3 protein: CASSPPSGGSLRTSTDTQYF
clone size: few; J gene: TRBJ1-4; D gene: .; V gene: TRBV29-1; CDR3 DNA: TGCAGCGTTGGAGGGGGGGAACGTGAAAAACTGTTTTTT; CDR3 protein: CSVGGGEREKLFF
clone size: few; J gene: TRBJ2-3; D gene: TRBD2; V gene: TRBV10-3; CDR3 DNA: TGTGCCATCACCAGTGAAGCAAGCGGGGGGGTAACAGATACGCAGTATTTT; CDR3 protein: CAITSEASGGVTDTQYF
clone size: .; J gene: TRBJ2-1; D gene: TRBD1; V gene: TRBV5-5; CDR3 DNA: TGTGCCAGCAGGAGGGGACAGGGGTCGGCCTACAATGAGCAGTTCTTC; CDR3 protein: CASRRGQGSAYNEQFF
clone size: .; J gene: TRBJ2-5; D gene: .; V gene: TRBV7-2; CDR3 DNA: TGTGCCAGCAGCTTCCAGACAGGAGCCCAAGAGACCCAGTACTTC; CDR3 protein: CASSFQTGAQETQYF
clone size: .; J gene: TRBJ2-7; D gene: .; V gene: TRBV18; CDR3 DNA: TGTGCCAGCTCACCCCACCGGGAAGGCTCCTACGAGCAGTACTTC; CDR3 protein: CASSPHREGSYEQYF
clone size: few; J gene: TRBJ2-3; D gene: .; V gene: TRBV7-2; CDR3 DNA: TGTGCCAGCAGCTTACTGGTAGCCCCAGATACGCAGTATTTT; CDR3 protein: CASSLLVAPDTQYF
clone size: few; J gene: TRBJ2-1; D gene: .; V gene: TRBV6-2/TRBV6-3; CDR3 DNA: TGTGCCAGCCTGGGCCGTAGGTCGGGATTCAATGAGCAGTTCTTC; CDR3 protein: CASLGRRSGFNEQFF
clone size: few; J gene: TRBJ2-1; D gene: .; V gene: TRBV7-8; CDR3 DNA: TGTGCCAGCAGCGACTATGGCGGCGGGGCCAATGAGCAGTTCTTC; CDR3 protein: CASSDYGGGANEQFF
clone size: .; J gene: TRBJ2-1; D gene: TRBD2; V gene: TRBV29-1; CDR3 DNA: TGCAGCGTTGAAGATCTTCGGGGGTCGGGGGGGACCCAGTTCTTC; CDR3 protein: CSVEDLRGSGGTQFF
clone size: .; J gene: TRBJ1-1; D gene: .; V gene: TRBV20-1; CDR3 DNA: TGCAGTGCTAGCGCGACCCCTTTGGGGTTCGAAGCTTTCTTT; CDR3 protein: CSASATPLGFEAFF
clone size: .; J gene: TRBJ2-5; D gene: .; V gene: TRBV28; CDR3 DNA: TGTGCCAGCACCGAAACCCCGAAAGAGACCCAGTACTTC; CDR3 protein: CASTETPKETQYF
clone size: few; J gene: TRBJ2-2; D gene: TRBD2; V gene: TRBV29-1; CDR3 DNA: TGCAGCGTTGGAGCGGGGGAGTACACCGGGGAGCTGTTTTTT; CDR3 protein: CSVGAGEYTGELFF
clone size: .; J gene: TRBJ1-5; D gene: .; V gene: TRBV9; CDR3 DNA: TGTGCCAGCAGCGTTACGAGTAGCAATCAGCCCCAGCATTTT; CDR3 protein: CASSVTSSNQPQHF
clone size: .; J gene: TRBJ1-2; D gene: .; V gene: TRBV20-1; CDR3 DNA: TGCAGTGCTATCTCCCCCCTTCCCACCTTC; CDR3 protein: CSAISPLPTF
clone size: .; J gene: TRBJ2-2; D gene: TRBD1; V gene: TRBV30; CDR3 DNA: TGTGCCTGGACAGGGGGCAGTAACACCGGGGAGCTGTTTTTT; CDR3 protein: CAWTGGSNTGELFF
clone size: .; J gene: TRBJ2-3; D gene: .; V gene: TRBV7-3; CDR3 DNA: TGTGCCAGCAACTTAACAGCAACCACAGATATGCAGTATTTT; CDR3 protein: CASNLTATTDMQYF
clone size: .; J gene: TRBJ2-6; D gene: TRBD1; V gene: TRBV20-1; CDR3 DNA: TGCGGCATCATTGGACAGGGGGCATCTGGGGCCAACGTCCTGACTTTC; CDR3 protein: CGIIGQGASGANVLTF
clone size: few; J gene: TRBJ2-7; D gene: TRBD2; V gene: TRBV4-2; CDR3 DNA: TGTGCCAGCAGCCAAGCAGGGACTACTGCAAAGGGTCTCGAGCAGTACTTC; CDR3 protein: CASSQAGTTAKGLEQYF
clone size: .; J gene: TRBJ2-2; D gene: .; V gene: TRBV5-1; CDR3 DNA: TGCGCCAGCAGCTTGACGGGGGCCACCGGGGAGCTGTTTTTT; CDR3 protein: CASSLTGATGELFF
clone size: .; J gene: TRBJ2-1; D gene: TRBD1; V gene: TRBV7-9; CDR3 DNA: TGTGCCAGCAGCTCTACAGGGGTATACAATGAGCAGTTCTTC; CDR3 protein: CASSSTGVYNEQFF
clone size: .; J gene: TRBJ2-5; D gene: TRBD2; V gene: TRBV25-1; CDR3 DNA: TGTGCCAGCAGTGGAGGACTAGCGGTTCAAGAGACCCAGTACTTC; CDR3 protein: CASSGGLAVQETQYF
clone size: .; J gene: TRBJ2-5; D gene: .; V gene: TRBV5-1; CDR3 DNA: TGCGCCAGCAGGCTTCACAGGCAGGAAGAGACCCAGTACTTC; CDR3 protein: CASRLHRQEETQYF
clone size: .; J gene: TRBJ2-1; D gene: .; V gene: TRBV6-2/TRBV6-3; CDR3 DNA: TGTGCCAGCACCCTGGGCTCCTACAATGAGCAGTTCTTC; CDR3 protein: CASTLGSYNEQFF
clone size: .; J gene: TRBJ2-3; D gene: TRBD2; V gene: TRBV15; CDR3 DNA: TGTGCCACCAGCATCATACTCCTAGCGGGGGGTGAAAGTGGCACAGATACGCAGTATTTT; CDR3 protein: CATSIILLAGGESGTDTQYF
clone size: .; J gene: TRBJ2-3; D gene: TRBD1; V gene: TRBV28; CDR3 DNA: TGTGCCAGCAGTGATATGACAGGGTCTGGGATAGATACGCAGTATTTT; CDR3 protein: CASSDMTGSGIDTQYF
clone size: few; J gene: TRBJ1-2; D gene: .; V gene: TRBV7-2; CDR3 DNA: TGTGCCAGCAGCTTAGCGGGACTGAACTATGGCTACACCTTC; CDR3 protein: CASSLAGLNYGYTF
clone size: .; J gene: TRBJ2-1; D gene: .; V gene: TRBV7-6; CDR3 DNA: TGTGCCAGCAGCTTAGAGCATCCAGGGATGATGTACAATGAGCAGTTCTTC; CDR3 protein: CASSLEHPGMMYNEQFF
clone size: .; J gene: TRBJ1-5; D gene: .; V gene: TRBV20-1; CDR3 DNA: TGCAGTGCTAGAGGGGCAGTGAGCAATCAGCCCCAGCATTTT; CDR3 protein: CSARGAVSNQPQHF
clone size: many; J gene: TRBJ2-7; D gene: .; V gene: TRBV7-8; CDR3 DNA: TGTGCCAGCAGCTTAATTGGTGCTTCCTACGAGCAGTACTTC; CDR3 protein: CASSLIGASYEQYF
clone size: few; J gene: TRBJ2-5; D gene: TRBD1; V gene: TRBV3-1; CDR3 DNA: TGTGCCAGCAGCCCGCGGGGACAGGGAGACCAGTACTTC; CDR3 protein: CASSPRGQGDQYF
clone size: .; J gene: TRBJ2-7; D gene: .; V gene: TRBV10-3; CDR3 DNA: TGTGCCATCAGTGAGTTTTCGGGCTCCGAGCAGTACTTC; CDR3 protein: CAISEFSGSEQYF
clone size: .; J gene: TRBJ2-7; D gene: .; V gene: TRBV29-1; CDR3 DNA: TGCAGCGGTCCGGAGGGTCCCGCTTTCTACGAGCAGTACTTC; CDR3 protein: CSGPEGPAFYEQYF
clone size: .; J gene: TRBJ2-1; D gene: .; V gene: TRBV12-3/TRBV12-4; CDR3 DNA: TGTGCCAGCGGGCCTAGCGATGAGCAGTTCTTC; CDR3 protein: CASGPSDEQFF
clone size: .; J gene: TRBJ1-1; D gene: TRBD1; V gene: TRBV12-5; CDR3 DNA: TGTGCTAGTGGTTGGGGGACAGGTTTGAACACTGAAGCTTTCTTT; CDR3 protein: CASGWGTGLNTEAFF